Listed here are 12 T cell receptor beta chains from one sample, sequenced in a study of T cell repertoires in cytomegalovirus infection. From the reads, TCRdb called clonotypes with MiXCR, one entry per CDR3 protein. Of a few hundred thousand distinct CDR3 sequences listed, roughly 25% were seen once; the top ten hold 10% to 15%. Antigens for these TCRs are unknown. Sequencing was performed on cultured PBMCs, taken from culture after CMV antigen stimulation. Every receptor here comes from a human donor in good health (CMV status not recorded). Some clones in this sample may be carry-over from other donors' samples.

This chain joins TRBV6-2 or TRBV6-3 and TRBJ2-1; D could derive from TRBD1 or TRBD2 (5 bases each). The CDR3 has 13 residues. V was clipped by 7 bases and J by 4 bases, with 11 bases between them. CDR1 MNHEY and CDR2 SVGEGT come from the germline V gene. The CDR3 region has the DNA TGTGCCAGCACAAGGGGAGCGTACAATGAGCAGTTCTTC. Translation: CASTRGAYNEQFF.

This clonotype turned up a few times. The chain employs TRBV4-2 and TRBJ2-7, with D perhaps matching TRBD1 (6 bases). CDR3 length equals 17 residues. Looked up from germline, CDR1 is LGHNA and CDR2 is YNFKEQ. The V gene lost 0 bases and the J gene lost 2 bases, with 17 bases spanning the gap. CDR3 coding DNA: TGTGCCAGCAGCCAAGAGCCGAGGGGGAACTCCCCCTACGAGCAGTACTTC. It yields the protein CASSQEPRGNSPYEQYF.

The chain is built from TRBV20-1 and TRBJ2-5; 12 bases are a match to TRBD2. V gave up 6 bases and J gave up 1 base; unmatched junction bases: 3. CDR1 and CDR2 from the germline V gene are DFQATT and SNEGSKA (reference sequence). This CDR3 contains 14 residues. The DNA for the CDR3 is TGCAGTGCCCAGACTAGCGGGGGCCAAGAGACCCAGTACTTC. Translation: CSAQTSGGQETQYF.

This clonotype was counted a few times. Relative to the germline gene, one junction end is altered; a read error may explain this. V usage is TRBV7-2 and J usage is TRBJ2-3, with TRBD2 identical over 8 bases. Germline values: CDR1 SGHTA, CDR2 FQGNSA. The CDR3 totals 15 residues. CDR3 DNA: TGTGCCAGCAGCGTAGCGGGAAGGAGTGCAGATACGCAGTATTTT. This encodes CASSVAGRSADTQYF.

The CDR3: CASNRRGFNQPQHF. Written as DNA, the CDR3 is TGTGCCAGCAACCGGAGGGGATTTAATCAGCCCCAGCATTTT. The chain links TRBV6-8 to TRBJ1-5, with D perhaps TRBD1 (5 bases). Germline loops: CDR1 MNHGY, CDR2 SAAAGT. V was pared by 7 bases and J by 4 bases, with 14 bases between. This CDR3 is 14 amino acids long.

V gene TRBV15 combines with J gene TRBJ2-1; the match to TRBD2 covers 12 bases. The germline CDR1 and CDR2 sequences are LNHNV and YYDKDF (reference sequence). The CDR3 runs 18 residues. V lost 3 bases to trimming and J lost 3 bases; unmatched junction nucleotides: 9. DNA of the CDR3: TGTGCCACCAGCAGTCAGAGAGGACTAGCGGGACTCTACAATGAGCAGTTCTTC. Encoded protein: CATSSQRGLAGLYNEQFF.

This clonotype was counted only a few times. The rearrangement uses TRBV27 and TRBJ2-7; D is ambiguous. From germline, CDR1 is MNHEY and CDR2 SMNVEV (reference sequence). The ends were cut back, 2 bases at V and 4 bases at J, with 12 bases in the middle. The CDR3 spans 14 residues. CDR3 residues: CASSLKGSAYEQYF. The DNA for the CDR3 is TGTGCCAGCAGTTTAAAAGGCAGTGCGTACGAGCAGTACTTC.

Only a few counts were recorded for this clonotype. The chain couples TRBV29-1 to TRBJ1-5; D not resolved. CDR1 and CDR2 (germline): SQVTM, ANQGSEA. The CDR3 covers 13 residues. V was cut by 1 base and J by 3 bases, with 7 bases left in between. This CDR3 reads CSVEGITNQPQHF. The CDR3 DNA reads as TGCAGCGTTGAAGGGATTACCAATCAGCCCCAGCATTTT.

This clonotype was observed a few times. V is TRBV2 and J is TRBJ2-7; unclear D gene. The germline CDR1 and CDR2 sequences are SNHLY and FYNNEI. The CDR3 loop spans 13 amino acids. Trimming stripped 5 bases from V and 1 base from J, with 9 bases between. In nucleotides, the CDR3 is TGTGCCAGCAGTCTGGCAGCGTCCTACGAGCAGTACGTC. This translates into CASSLAASYEQYV.

This clonotype was seen only a few times. The chain has TRBV7-9 and TRBJ2-2; no clear D gene. CDR1 SEHNR and CDR2 FQNEAQ come from the germline V gene (reference sequence). The CDR3 has 14 residues. Trimming left V 4 bases short and J 7 bases short, with 13 bases between. CDR3 coding DNA: TGTGCCAGCAGCTCGAACCAGCCGATCGGGGAGCTGTTTTTT. Protein: CASSSNQPIGELFF. Full variable domain (remainder filled in from reference TRBV7-9 and TRBJ2-2): DTGVSQNPRHKITKRGQNVTFRCDPISEHNRLYWYRQTLGQGPEFLTYFQNEAQLEKSRLLSDRFSAERPKGSFSTLEIQRTEQGDSAMYLCASSSNQPIGELFFGEGSRLTVL.

In its sample, this clonotype was seen once. V gene TRBV4-1 combines with J gene TRBJ2-4, with D unclear. The CDR3 runs to 15 residues. Germline lookup yields CDR1 MGHRA and CDR2 YSYEKL. V lost 0 bases to trimming and J lost 5 bases, with 11 bases between them. The CDR3 region has the DNA TGCGCCAGCAGCCAAGATTGGCTAGACGAAAACATTCAGTACTTC. Encoded protein: CASSQDWLDENIQYF.

The table lists this clonotype with many counts. The chain links TRBV12-3 or TRBV12-4 to TRBJ1-2; D possibly corresponds to TRBD1 (5 bases). The CDR3 length is 15 residues. The V end was cut by 1 base, the J end by 3 bases, with 12 bases between. The CDR3 spells CASSLGGRRDYGYTF. CDR3 bases: TGTGCCAGCAGTTTAGGAGGGCGCAGGGACTATGGCTACACCTTC.